The T cell receptor beta chain under discussion was sequenced for a study of T cell responses to AZD1222 COVID-19 vaccine. Across the whole study: Second-dose schedules of about 4 or about 12 weeks were combined. Findings and caveats of the study: Spike-specific TCRs gained breadth and depth after people received two AZD1222 doses.

As for this clone: The antigen remains unidentified.

Repertoires were generated with immunoSEQ multiplex PCR, while TCRdb's copy carries only in-frame clones and drops some. The sample includes about 150,000 clones, 80% to 90% seen only once; the top ten take around 7.8%. The sequenced sample was peripheral blood, obtained on day 0 of AZD1222 vaccination. The sequence was collected from an adult in good health.

The CDR3 bases are TGTGCCAGCAGCTTAGGACGCACTAGCACAGATACGCAGTATTTT. Encoded protein: CASSLGRTSTDTQYF. The J gene is TRBJ2-3, the V gene TRBV7-9; D is ambiguous. From germline, CDR1 is SEHNR and CDR2 FQNEAQ (reference sequence). CDR3 length: 15 amino acids. V was clipped by 1 base and J by 0 bases, with 8 bases between them.